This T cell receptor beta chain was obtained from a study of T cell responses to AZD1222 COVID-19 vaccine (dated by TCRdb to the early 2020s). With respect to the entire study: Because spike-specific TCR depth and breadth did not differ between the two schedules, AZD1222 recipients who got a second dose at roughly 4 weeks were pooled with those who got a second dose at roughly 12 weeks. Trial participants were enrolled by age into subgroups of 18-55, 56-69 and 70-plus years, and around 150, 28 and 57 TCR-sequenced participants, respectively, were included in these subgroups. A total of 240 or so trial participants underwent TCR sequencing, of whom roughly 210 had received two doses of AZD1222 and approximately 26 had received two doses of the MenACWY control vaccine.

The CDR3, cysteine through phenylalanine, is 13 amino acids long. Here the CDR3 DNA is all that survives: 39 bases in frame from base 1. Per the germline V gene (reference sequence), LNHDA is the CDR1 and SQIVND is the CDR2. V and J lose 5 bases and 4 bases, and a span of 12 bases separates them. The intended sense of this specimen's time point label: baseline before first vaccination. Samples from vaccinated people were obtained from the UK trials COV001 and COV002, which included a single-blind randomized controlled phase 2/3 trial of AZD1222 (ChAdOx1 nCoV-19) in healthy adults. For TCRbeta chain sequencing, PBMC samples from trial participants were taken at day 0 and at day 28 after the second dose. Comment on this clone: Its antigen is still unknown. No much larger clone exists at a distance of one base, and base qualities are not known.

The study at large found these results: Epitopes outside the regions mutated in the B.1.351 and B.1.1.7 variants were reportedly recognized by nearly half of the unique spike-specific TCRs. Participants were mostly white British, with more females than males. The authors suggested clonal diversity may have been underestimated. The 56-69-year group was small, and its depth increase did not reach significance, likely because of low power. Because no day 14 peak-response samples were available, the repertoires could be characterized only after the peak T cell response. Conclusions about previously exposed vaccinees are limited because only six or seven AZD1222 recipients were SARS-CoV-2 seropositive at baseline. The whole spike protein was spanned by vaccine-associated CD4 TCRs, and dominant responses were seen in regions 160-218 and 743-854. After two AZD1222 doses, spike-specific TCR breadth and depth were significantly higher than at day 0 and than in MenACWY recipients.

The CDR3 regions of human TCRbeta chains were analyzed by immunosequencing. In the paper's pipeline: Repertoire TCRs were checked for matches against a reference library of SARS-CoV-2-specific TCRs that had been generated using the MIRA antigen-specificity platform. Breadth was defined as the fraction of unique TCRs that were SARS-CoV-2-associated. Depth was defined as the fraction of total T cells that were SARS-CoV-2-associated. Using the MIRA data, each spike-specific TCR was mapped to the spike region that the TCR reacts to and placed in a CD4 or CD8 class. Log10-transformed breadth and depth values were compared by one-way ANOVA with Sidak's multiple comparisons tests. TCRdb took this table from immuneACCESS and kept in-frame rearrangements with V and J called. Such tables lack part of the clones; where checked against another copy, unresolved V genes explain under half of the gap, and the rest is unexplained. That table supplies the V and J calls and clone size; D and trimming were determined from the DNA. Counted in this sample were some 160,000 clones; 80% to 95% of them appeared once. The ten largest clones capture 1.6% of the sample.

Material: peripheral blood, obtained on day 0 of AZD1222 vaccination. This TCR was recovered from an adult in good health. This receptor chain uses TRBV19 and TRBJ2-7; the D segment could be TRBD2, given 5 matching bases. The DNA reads TGTGCCAGTAGTTCGCTGACGGGGTACGAGCAGTACTTC. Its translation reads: CASSSLTGYEQYF.